This T cell receptor beta chain is from a study of OX40 agonist ivuxolimab in advanced cancers. The investigators sampled blood at baseline, at cycle 4 day 1, and at cycle 7 day 1. This CDR3 is 15 amino acids long. Trimming pared 2 bases from V and 5 bases from J, leaving 14 bases between. Germline lookup yields CDR1 SGHTA and CDR2 FQGNSA. Regarding the study as a whole: Dosing at 0.1 to 3.0 mg/kg was accompanied by clonal expansion of CD4+ and CD8+ blood T cells by week 6.

On this clone itself: The target antigen is unknown.

The repertoire was sequenced with immunoSEQ multiplex PCR; TCRdb's copy has only in-frame clones and lacks some. The sample has fewer than 50,000 clones, over 65% seen once; the top ten hold about 12%. This chain connects TRBV7-2 to TRBJ2-3; TRBD2 might be the D (5 bases). This receptor was taken from an adult with an advanced solid tumor such as melanoma, head and neck, liver or kidney cancer. Source: CD4+ or CD8+ T cells sorted from blood, taken in a trial of the OX40 agonist ivuxolimab. CDR3 residues: CASSLSGSSGDTQYF. In DNA form, the CDR3 reads TGTGCCAGCAGCTTAAGTGGGAGTTCTGGAGATACGCAGTATTTT.